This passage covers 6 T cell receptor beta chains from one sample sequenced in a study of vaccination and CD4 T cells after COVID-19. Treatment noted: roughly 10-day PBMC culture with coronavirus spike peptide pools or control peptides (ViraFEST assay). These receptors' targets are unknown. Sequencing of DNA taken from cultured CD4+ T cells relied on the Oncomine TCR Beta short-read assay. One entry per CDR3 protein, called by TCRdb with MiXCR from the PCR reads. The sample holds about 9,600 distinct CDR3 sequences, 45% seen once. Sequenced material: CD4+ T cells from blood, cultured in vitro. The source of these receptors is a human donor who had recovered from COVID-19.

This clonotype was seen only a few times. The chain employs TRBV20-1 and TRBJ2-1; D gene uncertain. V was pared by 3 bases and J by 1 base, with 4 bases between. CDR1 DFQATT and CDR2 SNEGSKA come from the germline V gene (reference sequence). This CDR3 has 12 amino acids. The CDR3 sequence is CSARVSYNEQFF. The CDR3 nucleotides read TGCAGTGCTAGGGTTTCCTACAATGAGCAGTTCTTC.

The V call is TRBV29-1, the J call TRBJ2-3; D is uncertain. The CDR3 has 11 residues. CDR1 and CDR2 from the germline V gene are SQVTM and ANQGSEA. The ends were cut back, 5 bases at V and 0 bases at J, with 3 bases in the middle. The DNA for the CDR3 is TGCAGCGTTCGGAGCACAGATACGCAGTATTTT. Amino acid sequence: CSVRSTDTQYF.

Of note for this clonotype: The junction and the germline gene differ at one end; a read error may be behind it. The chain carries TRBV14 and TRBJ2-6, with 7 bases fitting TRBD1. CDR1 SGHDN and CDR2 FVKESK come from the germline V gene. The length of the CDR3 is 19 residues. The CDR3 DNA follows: TGTGCCAGCAGCCAAGCGCCAAAGAGGGGGCGCTCTGGGGCCAACGTCCCGACTTTC. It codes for CASSQAPKRGRSGANVPTF. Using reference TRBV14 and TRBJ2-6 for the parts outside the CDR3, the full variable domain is EAGVTQFPSHSVIEKGQTVTLRCDPISGHDNLYWYRRVMGKEIKFLLHFVKESKQDESGMPNNRFLAERTGGTYSTLKVQPAELEDSGVYFCASSQAPKRGRSGANVPTFGAGSRLTVL.

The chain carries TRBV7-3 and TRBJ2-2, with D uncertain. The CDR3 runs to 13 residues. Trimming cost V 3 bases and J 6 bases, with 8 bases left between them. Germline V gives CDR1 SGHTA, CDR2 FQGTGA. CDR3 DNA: TGTGCCAGCAGCTTGGGCCCCGCCGGGGAGCTGTTTTTT. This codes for CASSLGPAGELFF.

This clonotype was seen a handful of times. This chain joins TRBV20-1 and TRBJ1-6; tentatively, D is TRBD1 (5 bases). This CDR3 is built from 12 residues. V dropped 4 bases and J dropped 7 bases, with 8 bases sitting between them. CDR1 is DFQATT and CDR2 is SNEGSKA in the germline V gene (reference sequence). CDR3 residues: CSAIRGNSPLHF. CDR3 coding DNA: TGCAGTGCTATAAGGGGAAATTCACCCCTCCACTTT.

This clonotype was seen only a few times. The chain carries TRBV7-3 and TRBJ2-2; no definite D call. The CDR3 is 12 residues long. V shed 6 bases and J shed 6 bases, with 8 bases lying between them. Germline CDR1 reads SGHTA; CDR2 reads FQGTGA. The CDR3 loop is CASSSGSGELFF. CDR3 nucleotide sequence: TGTGCCAGCAGTTCCGGCTCCGGGGAGCTGTTTTTT.